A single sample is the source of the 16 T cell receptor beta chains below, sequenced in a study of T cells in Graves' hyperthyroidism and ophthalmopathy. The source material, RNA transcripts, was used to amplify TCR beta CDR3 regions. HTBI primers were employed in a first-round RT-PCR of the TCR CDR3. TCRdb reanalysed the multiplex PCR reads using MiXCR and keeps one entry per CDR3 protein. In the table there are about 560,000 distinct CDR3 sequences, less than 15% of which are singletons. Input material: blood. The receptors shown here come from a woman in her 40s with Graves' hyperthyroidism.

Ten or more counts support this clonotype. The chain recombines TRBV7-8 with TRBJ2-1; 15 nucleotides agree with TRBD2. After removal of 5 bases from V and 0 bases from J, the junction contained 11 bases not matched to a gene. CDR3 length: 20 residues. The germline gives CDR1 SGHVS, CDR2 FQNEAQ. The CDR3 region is CASSPRTSGRARSSYNEQFF. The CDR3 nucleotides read TGTGCCAGCAGCCCTCGGACTAGCGGGAGGGCCCGGAGCTCCTACAATGAGCAGTTCTTC.

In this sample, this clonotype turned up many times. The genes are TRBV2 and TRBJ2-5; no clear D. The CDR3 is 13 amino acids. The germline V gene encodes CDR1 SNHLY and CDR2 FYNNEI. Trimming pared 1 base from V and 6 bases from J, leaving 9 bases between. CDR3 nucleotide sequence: TGTGCCAGCAGTGAAGACGTCTCGAAGACCCAGTACTTC. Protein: CASSEDVSKTQYF.

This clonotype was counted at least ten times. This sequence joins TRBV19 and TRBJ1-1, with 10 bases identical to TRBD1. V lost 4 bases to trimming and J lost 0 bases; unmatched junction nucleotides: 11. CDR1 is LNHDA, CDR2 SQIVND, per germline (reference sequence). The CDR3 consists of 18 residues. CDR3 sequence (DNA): TGTGCCAGTAGTAAGGGACCGGGACAGGGGACCGTGAACACTGAAGCTTTCTTT. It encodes CASSKGPGQGTVNTEAFF.

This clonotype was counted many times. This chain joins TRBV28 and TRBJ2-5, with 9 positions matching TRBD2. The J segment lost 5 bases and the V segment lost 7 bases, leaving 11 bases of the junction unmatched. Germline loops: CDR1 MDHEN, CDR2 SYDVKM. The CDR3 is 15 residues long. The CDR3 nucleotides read TGTGCCAGCACCCCGGGGTTAGCGGGGGTGGAGACCCAGTACTTC. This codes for CASTPGLAGVETQYF.

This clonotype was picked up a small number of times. Written as DNA, the CDR3 is TGCGCCAGCAGTCACAACTCTGGAAACACCATATATTTT. Its translation is CASSHNSGNTIYF. The genes are TRBV10-1 and TRBJ1-3, with no clear D. V was cut by 5 bases and J by 0 bases, with 5 bases left in between. Germline CDR1 and CDR2: WNHNN and SYGVQD (reference sequence). The CDR3 loop spans 13 amino acids.

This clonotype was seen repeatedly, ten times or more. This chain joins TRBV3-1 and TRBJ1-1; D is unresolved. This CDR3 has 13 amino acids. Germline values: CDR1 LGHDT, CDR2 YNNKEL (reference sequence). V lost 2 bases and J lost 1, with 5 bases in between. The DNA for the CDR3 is TGTGCCAGCAGCCAACTCTGGAACACTGAAGCTTTCTTT. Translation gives CASSQLWNTEAFF.

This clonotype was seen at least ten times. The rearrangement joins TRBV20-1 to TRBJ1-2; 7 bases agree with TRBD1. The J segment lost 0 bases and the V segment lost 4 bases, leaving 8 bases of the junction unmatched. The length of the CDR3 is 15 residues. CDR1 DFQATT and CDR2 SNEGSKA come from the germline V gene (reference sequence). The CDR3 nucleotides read TGCAGTGCTACCCCGACAGGGAGATCTAACTATGGCTACACCTTC. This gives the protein CSATPTGRSNYGYTF.

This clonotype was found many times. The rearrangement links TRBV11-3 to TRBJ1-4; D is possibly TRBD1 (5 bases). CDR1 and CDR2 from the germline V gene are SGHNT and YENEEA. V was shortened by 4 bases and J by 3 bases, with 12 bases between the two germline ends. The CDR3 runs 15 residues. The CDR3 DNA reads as TGTGCCAGCAGCTGGTCAGGGTCAGCTAATGAAAAACTGTTTTTT. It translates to CASSWSGSANEKLFF. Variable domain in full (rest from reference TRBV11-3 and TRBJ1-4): EAGVVQSPRYKIIEKKQPVAFWCNPISGHNTLYWYLQNLGQGPELLIRYENEEAVDDSQLPKDRFSAERLKGVDSTLKIQPAELGDSAVYLCASSWSGSANEKLFFGSGTQLSVL.

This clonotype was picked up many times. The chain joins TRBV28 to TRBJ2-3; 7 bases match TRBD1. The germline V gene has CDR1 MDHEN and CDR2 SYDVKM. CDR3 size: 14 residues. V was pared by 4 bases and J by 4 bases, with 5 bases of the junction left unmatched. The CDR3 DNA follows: TGTGCCAGCAGTTCTCGGACAGGCCCAGATACGCAGTATTTT. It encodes CASSSRTGPDTQYF.

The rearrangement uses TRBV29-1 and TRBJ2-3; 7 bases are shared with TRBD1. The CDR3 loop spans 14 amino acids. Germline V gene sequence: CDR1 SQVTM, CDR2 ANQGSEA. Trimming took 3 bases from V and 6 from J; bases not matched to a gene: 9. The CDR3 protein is CSVEVGQPGDTQYF. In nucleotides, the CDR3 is TGCAGCGTTGAGGTGGGACAGCCGGGGGATACGCAGTATTTT.

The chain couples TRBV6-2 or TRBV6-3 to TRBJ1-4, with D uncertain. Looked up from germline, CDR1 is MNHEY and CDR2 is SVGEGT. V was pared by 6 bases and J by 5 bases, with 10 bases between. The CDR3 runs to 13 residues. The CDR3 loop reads CASRLDINEKLFF. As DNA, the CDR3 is TGTGCCAGCAGACTCGACATAAATGAAAAACTGTTTTTT.

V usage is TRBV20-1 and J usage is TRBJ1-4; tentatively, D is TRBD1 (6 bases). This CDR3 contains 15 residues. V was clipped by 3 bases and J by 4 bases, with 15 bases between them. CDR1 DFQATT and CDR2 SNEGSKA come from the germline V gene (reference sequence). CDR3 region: CSARGRRGDNEKLFF. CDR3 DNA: TGCAGTGCTAGGGGACGTAGGGGGGATAATGAAAAACTGTTTTTT.

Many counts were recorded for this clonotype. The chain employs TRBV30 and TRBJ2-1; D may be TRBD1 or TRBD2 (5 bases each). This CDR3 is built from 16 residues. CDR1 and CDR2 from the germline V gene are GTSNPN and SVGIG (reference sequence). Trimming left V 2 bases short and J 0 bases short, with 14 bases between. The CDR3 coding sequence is TGTGCCTGGAGTCCGGGACGGCTGAGCTCCTACAATGAGCAGTTCTTC. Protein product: CAWSPGRLSSYNEQFF.

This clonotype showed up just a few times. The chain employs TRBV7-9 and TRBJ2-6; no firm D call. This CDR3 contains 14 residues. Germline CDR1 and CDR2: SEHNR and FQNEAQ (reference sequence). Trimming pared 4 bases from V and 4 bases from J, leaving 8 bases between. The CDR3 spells CASSSTGGANVLTF. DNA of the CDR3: TGTGCCAGCAGCTCCACGGGCGGGGCCAACGTCCTGACTTTC.

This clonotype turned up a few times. CDR3 residues: CASSGDRVIYNEQFF. CDR3 in DNA: TGTGCCAGCAGCGGGGACAGGGTTATCTACAATGAGCAGTTCTTC. The chain links TRBV25-1 to TRBJ2-1, with TRBD1 matching over 9 bases. CDR3 length: 15 residues. Germline CDR1 reads MGHDK; CDR2 reads SYGVNS. V lost 6 bases to trimming and J lost 3 bases; unmatched junction nucleotides: 6.

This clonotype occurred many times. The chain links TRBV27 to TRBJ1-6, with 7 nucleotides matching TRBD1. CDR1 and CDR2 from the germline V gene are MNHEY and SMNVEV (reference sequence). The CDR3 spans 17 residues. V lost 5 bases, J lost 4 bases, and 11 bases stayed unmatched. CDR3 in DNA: TGTGCCAGCAGTACACTGCCTTGGACAGGATATAATTCACCCCTCCACTTT. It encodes CASSTLPWTGYNSPLHF.